Presented here are 5 T cell receptor beta chains from one specimen sequenced in a study of OX40 agonist ivuxolimab in advanced cancers. Here immunoSEQ multiplex PCR was the method, and the copy in TCRdb shows in-frame clones only, minus some. In the table there are tens of thousands of clones, 88% of which are singletons. Specimen: CD4+ or CD8+ T cells sorted from blood, collected in a trial of the OX40 agonist ivuxolimab. The source is an adult with an advanced solid tumor such as melanoma, head and neck, liver or kidney cancer.

The V and J genes are TRBV5-1 and TRBJ2-4, with 12 nucleotides matching TRBD1. The J segment lost 7 bases and the V segment lost 0 bases, leaving 2 bases of the junction unmatched. The CDR3 runs to 15 residues. Germline V gene sequence: CDR1 SGHRS, CDR2 YFSETQ. The CDR3 loop reads CASSLVGTGGNIQYF. The CDR3 DNA reads TGCGCCAGCAGCTTGGTGGGGACAGGGGGCAACATTCAGTACTTC.

The rearrangement links TRBV5-1 to TRBJ2-7, with 7 nucleotides matching TRBD1. The CDR3 length is 13 residues. V shed 4 bases, J shed 6 bases, and the junction held 7 bases outside the gene matches. From germline, CDR1 is SGHRS and CDR2 YFSETQ. Written as DNA, the CDR3 is TGCGCCAGCAGCGGAACAGGGGTTCCCGAGCAGTACTTC. The encoded protein is CASSGTGVPEQYF.

J is TRBJ2-7 and V is TRBV6-5; D gene ambiguous. Trimming took 0 bases from V and 3 from J, leaving 9 bases between them. CDR1 is MNHEY and CDR2 is SVGAGI in the germline V gene. The CDR3 totals 14 residues. For the CDR3, the DNA is TGTGCCAGCAGTTACTCGAAACAGCACTACGAGCAGTACTTC. Its protein product is CASSYSKQHYEQYF.

This chain uses TRBV28 with TRBJ2-7; D unresolved. CDR1 is MDHEN, CDR2 SYDVKM, per germline. V was pared by 5 bases and J by 2 bases, with 10 bases between. This CDR3 is built from 13 residues. The chain's CDR3 is CASSPGSPYEQYF. The CDR3, as DNA: TGTGCCAGCAGTCCTGGGTCCCCCTACGAGCAGTACTTC. The whole variable domain, filled in from reference TRBV28 and TRBJ2-7, reads DVKVTQSSRYLVKRTGEKVFLECVQDMDHENMFWYRQDPGLGLRLIYFSYDVKMKEKGDIPEGYSVSREKKERFSLILESASTNQTSMYLCASSPGSPYEQYFGPGTRLTVT.

This clone was seen a handful of times. V and J are TRBV5-1 and TRBJ2-3, with D perhaps TRBD2 (7 bases). V was pared by 7 bases and J by 3 bases, with 15 bases between. CDR1 is SGHRS, CDR2 YFSETQ, per germline. The CDR3 consists of 14 residues. The CDR3 loop is CASQTGGSTDTQYF. CDR3 coding DNA: TGCGCCAGCCAGACAGGCGGGAGTACAGATACGCAGTATTTT. The full variable domain, completed using reference TRBV5-1 and TRBJ2-3, is KAGVTQTPRYLIKTRGQQVTLSCSPISGHRSVSWYQQTPGQGLQFLFEYFSETQRNKGNFPGRFSGRQFSNSRSEMNVSTLELGDSALYLCASQTGGSTDTQYFGPGTRLTVL.